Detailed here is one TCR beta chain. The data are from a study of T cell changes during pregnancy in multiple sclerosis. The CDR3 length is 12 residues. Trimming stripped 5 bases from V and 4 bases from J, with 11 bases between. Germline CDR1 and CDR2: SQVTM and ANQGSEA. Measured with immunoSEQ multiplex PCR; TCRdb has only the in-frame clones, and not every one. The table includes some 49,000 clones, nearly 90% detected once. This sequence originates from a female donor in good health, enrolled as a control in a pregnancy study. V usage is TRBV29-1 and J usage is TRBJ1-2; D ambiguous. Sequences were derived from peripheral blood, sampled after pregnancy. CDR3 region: CSVQALTYGYTF. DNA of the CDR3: TGCAGCGTTCAGGCCCTGACCTATGGCTACACCTTC.